One and the same sample provided the 19 T cell receptor beta chains below, sequenced in a study of regulatory T cells in long-lasting Graves disease. Noted time point: persistent/refractory GD, antithyroid drugs over 5 years with positive TRAb. Extracted PBMC RNA gave rise to the TCR library. For TCR beta, libraries came from iRepertoire HTBI primers and Arm-PCR of CDR3 regions. TCRdb reanalysed the multiplex PCR reads using MiXCR and keeps one entry per CDR3 protein. The sample yields almost 350,000 distinct CDR3 sequences, around 19% seen once. Sequenced here: peripheral blood mononuclear cells (PBMCs), sampled when the disease was refractory, from a patient treated with antithyroid drugs. These receptors all come from a female donor with Graves disease.

This clonotype occurred a few times. V and J are TRBV4-1 and TRBJ1-2; no reliable D call. With 1 base removed from V and 7 bases from J, the gap between germline ends came to 10 bases. Germline CDR1 is MGHRA and CDR2 is YSYEKL. The CDR3 loop spans 13 amino acids. Here the CDR3 reads CASSQVLTVGYTF. CDR3 bases: TGCGCCAGCAGCCAAGTCCTTACAGTTGGCTACACCTTC.

The table lists this clonotype with many counts. The chain combines TRBV7-8 with TRBJ2-5, with D unresolved. In germline, CDR1 is SGHVS, CDR2 FQNEAQ. V was pared by 2 bases and J by 9 bases, with 13 bases between. CDR3 size: 13 residues. The CDR3 loop reads CASSLKGSVAQYF. The CDR3 DNA reads as TGTGCCAGCAGCTTAAAAGGGTCGGTAGCCCAGTACTTC.

The chain has TRBV3-1 and TRBJ1-2; 9 bases map to TRBD1. Germline lookup yields CDR1 LGHDT and CDR2 YNNKEL (reference sequence). J gave up 4 bases and V 8 bases, and 8 bases lay outside the gene matches. This CDR3 is built from 14 residues. CDR3 in DNA: TGTGCCAGCGGCCCAGGACAGGGGACCTATGGCTACACCTTC. As protein: CASGPGQGTYGYTF. The full variable domain, its missing parts supplied by reference TRBV3-1 and TRBJ1-2, is DTAVSQTPKYLVTQMGNDKSIKCEQNLGHDTMYWYKQDSKKFLKIMFSYNNKELIINETVPNRFSPKSPDKAHLNLHINSLELGDSAVYFCASGPGQGTYGYTFGSGTRLTVV.

There are a few counts of this clonotype. This rearrangement joins TRBV7-2 to TRBJ2-7; 13 nucleotides align to TRBD2. V gave up 4 bases and J gave up 5 bases; unmatched junction bases: 14. Germline CDR1 SGHTA, CDR2 FQGNSA. The length of the CDR3 is 18 residues. This chain's CDR3 is CASSSKYPGLAGMNEQYF. Written as DNA, the CDR3 is TGTGCCAGCAGCTCTAAGTATCCGGGACTAGCGGGGATGAACGAGCAGTACTTC.

This chain links TRBV5-1 with TRBJ2-2; 7 positions agree with TRBD1. From germline, CDR1 is SGHRS and CDR2 YFSETQ. V dropped 3 bases and J dropped 2; count of bases not matched to a gene: 4. CDR3 size: 15 residues. CDR3 in DNA: TGCGCCAGCAGCTGGGACAGAGAAAACACCGGGGAGCTGTTTTTT. Encoded protein: CASSWDRENTGELFF.

This clonotype has only a few counts. The V call is TRBV4-3, the J call TRBJ1-2, with TRBD1 as a possible D gene (5 bases). Germline CDR1 and CDR2: LGHNA and YSLEER. V was shortened by 1 base and J by 4 bases, with 16 bases between the two germline ends. There are 16 residues in the CDR3. The CDR3 loop reads CASSQGHGGGSYGYTF. The CDR3 DNA follows: TGCGCCAGCAGCCAAGGCCACGGGGGGGGGAGCTATGGCTACACCTTC.

This clonotype was found a few times. The CDR3 nucleotides are TGTGCCAGCTCACCAGGGGGGATTCCACAGGGGAGGCAAGGCTACACCTTC. As protein: CASSPGGIPQGRQGYTF. V gene TRBV18 combines with J gene TRBJ1-2; the match to TRBD1 covers 7 bases. The junction had 17 bases not matched to a gene; V was cut back by 2 bases and J by 8 bases. This CDR3 has 17 residues. CDR1 and CDR2 from the germline V gene are KGHSH and LQKENI.

Ten or more counts support this clonotype. In DNA form, the CDR3 reads TGTGCCAGCAGCCTCTCAGACGCTAGCGGGGGGGTTTACGAGCAGTACTTC. It encodes CASSLSDASGGVYEQYF. The V gene is TRBV11-2, the J gene TRBJ2-7; the match to TRBD2 covers 12 bases. Germline-derived CDR1 and CDR2 are SGHAT and FQNNGV. With V trimmed by 5 bases and J by 4 bases, 12 bases remained unmatched. This CDR3 has 17 amino acids.

This clonotype has at least ten counts. The chain has TRBV11-3 and TRBJ1-6, with D perhaps TRBD1 (6 bases). V was clipped by 4 bases and J by 8 bases, with 15 bases between them. The CDR3 covers 15 residues. Germline V CDR1 and CDR2: SGHNT, YENEEA. The DNA for the CDR3 is TGTGCCAGCAGCTCCGGATACAGGGAATATTCACCCCTCCACTTT. Its translation: CASSSGYREYSPLHF.

Many counts were recorded for this clonotype. The chain combines TRBV29-1 with TRBJ2-5; the D gene is possibly TRBD2 (6 bases). Germline loops: CDR1 SQVTM, CDR2 ANQGSEA. V was shortened by 4 bases and J by 5 bases, with 11 bases between the two germline ends. CDR3 length: 12 residues. CDR3 DNA sequence: TGCAGCGTTGGGGAAGGGAGGGAGACCCAGTACTTC. Translation: CSVGEGRETQYF.

The chain recombines TRBV28 with TRBJ1-1; D is unresolved. The germline CDR1 and CDR2 sequences are MDHEN and SYDVKM. The CDR3 extends over 14 amino acids. The germline V and J ends were trimmed by 3 bases and 1 base, with 9 bases remaining between them. This CDR3 is CASSLAPTNTEAFF. The CDR3 region has the DNA TGTGCCAGCAGTTTGGCGCCGACGAACACTGAAGCTTTCTTT.

The chain has TRBV12-5 and TRBJ2-2, with D tentatively TRBD1 (6 bases). Trimming removed 0 bases from V and 7 bases from J, with 9 bases in between. The CDR3 consists of 14 residues. Germline assignment: CDR1 LGHNT and CDR2 FRNRAP. In DNA, the CDR3 is TGTGCTAGTGGTTTGGTCGAGGGGGTCGGGGAGCTGTTTTTT. Translation gives CASGLVEGVGELFF.

The V call is TRBV7-3, the J call TRBJ2-2, with TRBD1 identical over 7 bases. Per germline, CDR1 SGHTA and CDR2 FQGTGA. The ends lost 5 bases at V and 6 bases at J; junction bases unmatched: 6. The CDR3 is 14 amino acids. The CDR3 loop reads CASSARQGAGELFF. CDR3 bases: TGTGCCAGCAGCGCCCGACAGGGTGCCGGGGAGCTGTTTTTT.

The chain joins TRBV7-2 to TRBJ1-2; 9 nucleotides agree with TRBD1. Germline V gene lookup returns CDR1 SGHTA and CDR2 FQGNSA. Unmatched junction bases numbered 5, after V lost 8 bases and J lost 1 base. CDR3 length: 14 residues. Here the CDR3 reads CASGLTGGNYGYTF. The CDR3 bases are TGTGCCAGCGGTTTGACAGGGGGTAACTATGGCTACACCTTC.

The rearrangement links TRBV29-1 to TRBJ1-1; D remains ambiguous. The V gene's germline CDR1 is SQVTM and CDR2 ANQGSEA. The CDR3 is 11 residues long. V was pared by 3 bases and J by 0 bases, with 2 bases between. This chain's CDR3 is CSVDMNTEAFF. Written as DNA, the CDR3 is TGCAGCGTTGATATGAACACTGAAGCTTTCTTT.

At least ten counts were recorded for this clonotype. This sequence joins TRBV7-2 and TRBJ2-7, with D perhaps TRBD1 (5 bases). This CDR3 has 16 amino acids. Germline V gives CDR1 SGHTA, CDR2 FQGNSA. The V end lost 1 base, the J end lost 2 bases, and 15 bases lay between the germline ends. The CDR3 DNA follows: TGTGCCAGCAGCTTAGACTGGTGGCAGGGCCCCTACGAGCAGTACTTC. Protein: CASSLDWWQGPYEQYF.

This CDR3 is CASSPWTGNMNTEAFF. CDR3 coding DNA: TGTGCCAGCTCACCGTGGACAGGCAACATGAACACTGAAGCTTTCTTT. The genes are TRBV18 and TRBJ1-1, with 7 positions matching TRBD1. V dropped 3 bases and J dropped 0; count of bases not matched to a gene: 7. Germline CDR1 reads KGHSH; CDR2 reads LQKENI. The CDR3 spans 16 residues.

Regarding this clonotype: One base away lies a much larger clone, so this may be a sequencing read error. The CDR3 end shows no conserved phenylalanine or tryptophan, and so a read error is likely. The chain recombines TRBV15 with TRBJ2-7; 8 bases agree with TRBD2. This CDR3 is 15 amino acids long. The V segment lost 10 bases and the J segment 0 bases; nucleotides outside the gene matches: 11. Germline V gene lookup returns CDR1 LNHNV and CDR2 YYDKDF (reference sequence). CDR3 coding DNA: TGTGCCATCGGGGGGGGGGACACCTCCTCCTACGAGCAGTACTCC. Protein product: CAIGGGDTSSYEQYS.

The rearrangement uses TRBV15 and TRBJ2-1; D is perhaps TRBD1 (5 bases). Trimming shortened V by 3 bases and J by 10 bases, and 13 bases separated the two germline ends. The CDR3 runs 13 residues. CDR1 and CDR2 (germline): LNHNV, YYDKDF (reference sequence). CDR3 in amino acids: CATSSPGQSEQFF. In DNA, the CDR3 is TGTGCCACCAGCAGCCCCGGACAATCAGAGCAGTTCTTC.